A selection of T cell receptor beta chains follows, all from one sample in a study of early T cells in non-severe SARS-CoV-2 infection. TCRdb passed the 5' RACE reads through MiXCR, listing each CDR3 protein once. The profile shows about 77,000 distinct CDR3 sequences, less than 20% of them singletons. The sample taken for sequencing was whole blood. The receptors derive from an adult who was a healthcare worker with PCR-confirmed SARS-CoV-2 infection or an uninfected control (not recorded which). CDR3s include the opening cysteine and the closing phenylalanine or tryptophan. D genes are given only for firm matches. For some rows the clone size is stated as once, few or many, or as a class when expanded; others skip it.

cdr3_aa clone_size d_call v_call
CASSYGDLSYEQYF many - TRBV6-5
CASSIDSWDRTISNQPQHF few TRBD1 TRBV19
CASSLDGVAGVEQFF once TRBD2 TRBV11-2
CASSLSEGAEAFF - - TRBV7-9
CASSQPLDTQYF - - TRBV4-1
CSASAGVPETQYF - TRBD2 TRBV29-1
CASSLGGLTGGAEKLFF few TRBD1 TRBV5-1
CASSPIGQGDEQYF - TRBD1 TRBV18
CASSSQDPQVF once - TRBV19
CASSQVAGSVVQYF - TRBD2 TRBV14
CASSLEAPTGRASYNEQFF - TRBD2 TRBV7-6
CASRGGAESYEQYF - - TRBV25-1
CASSRDRGNEKLFF - TRBD1 TRBV7-9
CASSLDRADQPQHF - - TRBV5-1
CASSTGDGLGIQYF few - TRBV5-1
CASSLGGTNEKLFF - - TRBV3-1
CASSLAGGRGYTF few - TRBV7-9
CASSFSMQGKINTDTQYF few - TRBV28
CASRSRGISNQPQHF few - TRBV19
CSVETQESSYEQYF many - TRBV29-1
CASFESPGTEAFF few - TRBV18
CAISYQETQYF many - TRBV10-3
CAIRRSSYNEQFF few - TRBV10-3
CSARVDLPGATYNEQFF - - TRBV20-1
CASSLLGSGPAYEQYF - TRBD2 TRBV11-2
CAISGYRLDIQYF - - TRBV10-3
CSASSGEGNSPLHF few - TRBV20-1
CSVVMTHYEQYF few - TRBV29-1
CSAIRSPVGLDGYTF few - TRBV20-1
CASSVWGQGNSPLHF few - TRBV5-5
CASSETGLGSYGYTF - - TRBV9
CASSYTDQGQPQHF many - TRBV6-6
CASSENEQFF few - TRBV2
CAGGGNTEAFF once - TRBV30
CASSEQGRGNYGYTF - - TRBV10-2
CASSELGLSPQHF - - TRBV6-1
CASSQVAGGRGTDTQYF few TRBD2 TRBV4-1
CASRYRTGRYEQYF few TRBD1 TRBV12-3/TRBV12-4
CASSFGRPNSGGELFF - TRBD2 TRBV12-3/TRBV12-4
CSVETGVSSYEQYF few - TRBV29-1
CATGTLSSYEQYF - - TRBV10-3
CASSAPDREIEQYF - TRBD1 TRBV2
CASSQTDRGYGYTF - TRBD1 TRBV3-1
CASSLGGLQNTEAFF - - TRBV5-6
CASSVDYGRYQETQYF - TRBD2 TRBV9